Listed here are 17 T cell receptor beta chains from one sample, sequenced in a study of T cell responses to AZD1222 COVID-19 vaccine. Method: immunoSEQ multiplex PCR; TCRdb's copy keeps in-frame clones and lacks some. The data show approximately 60,000 clones, with approximately 86% seen just once and 16% held by the top ten. The input for sequencing was peripheral blood, taken on day 0 of AZD1222 vaccination. The receptors shown here come from an adult in good health.

This chain joins TRBV7-9 and TRBJ2-5; 7 bases align to TRBD2. Germline CDR1 and CDR2: SEHNR and FQNEAQ (reference sequence). V lost 1 base to trimming and J lost 5 bases; unmatched junction nucleotides: 4. This CDR3 contains 14 residues. DNA of the CDR3: TGTGCCAGCAGCTTAGGTGCGGGAGTGGAGACCCAGTACTTC. This gives the protein CASSLGAGVETQYF. The full variable domain, in which reference TRBV7-9 and TRBJ2-5 provide the parts outside the CDR3, is DTGVSQNPRHKITKRGQNVTFRCDPISEHNRLYWYRQTLGQGPEFLTYFQNEAQLEKSRLLSDRFSAERPKGSFSTLEIQRTEQGDSAMYLCASSLGAGVETQYFGPGTRLLVL.

This chain uses TRBV3-1 (or the pseudogene TRBV3-2) with TRBJ2-7; TRBD2 matches at 7 bases. This CDR3 spans 15 amino acids. Germline-derived CDR1 and CDR2 are LGHDT and YNNKEL (reference sequence). The V segment lost 4 bases and the J segment 3 bases; nucleotides outside the gene matches: 9. This CDR3 is CASSPSGRALYEQYF. The CDR3 bases are TGTGCCAGCAGCCCAAGTGGGAGGGCCCTCTACGAGCAGTACTTC.

V gene TRBV7-6 combines with J gene TRBJ1-2; TRBD1 matches 9 bases. J gave up 2 bases and V 1 base, and 2 bases lay outside the gene matches. This CDR3 comprises 15 residues. Germline CDR1 SGHVS, CDR2 FNYEAQ. DNA for the CDR3: TGTGCCAGCAGCTTAGGGACAGGGGAGAACTATGGCTACACCTTC. Its protein is CASSLGTGENYGYTF.

The gene calls are TRBV7-9 and TRBJ2-7, with unresolved D. V lost 2 bases and J 2 bases, leaving 7 bases between the germline ends. The CDR3 totals 13 residues. Germline CDR1 reads SEHNR; CDR2 reads FQNEAQ (reference sequence). The CDR3 region has the DNA TGTGCCAGCAGCTTAATCGGTCCCTACGAGCAGTACTTC. This translates into CASSLIGPYEQYF.

The chain carries TRBV11-3 and TRBJ2-7; no reliable D call. This CDR3 has 15 residues. CDR1 is SGHNT and CDR2 is YENEEA in the germline V gene. V lost 1 base to trimming and J lost 2 bases, with 12 bases between them. Written as DNA, the CDR3 is TGTGCCAGCAGCTTAGGGGGTGATACTACCTACGAGCAGTACTTC. Translation: CASSLGGDTTYEQYF.

The chain has TRBV7-3 and TRBJ1-2; D gene ambiguous. V was trimmed by 6 bases and J by 7 bases, leaving 18 bases between them. Per germline, CDR1 SGHTA and CDR2 FQGTGA. The CDR3 contains 14 residues. CDR3 residues: CASRSPRTAVGYTF. The CDR3 DNA reads as TGTGCCAGCAGGTCTCCCCGGACGGCGGTTGGCTACACCTTC.

V is TRBV5-1 and J is TRBJ2-2; 9 nucleotides align to TRBD2. Germline V gene lookup returns CDR1 SGHRS and CDR2 YFSETQ. This CDR3 has 16 residues. V shed 4 bases and J 4 bases; nucleotides not matched to a gene: 8. The CDR3 protein is CASSPPGLAPTGELFF. The CDR3 DNA follows: TGCGCCAGCAGCCCGCCGGGACTAGCACCCACCGGGGAGCTGTTTTTT.

This clone was observed once. This rearrangement joins TRBV9 to TRBJ2-2, with D unresolved. CDR1 and CDR2 from the germline V gene are SGDLS and YYNGEE. With 5 bases removed from V and 7 bases from J, the gap between germline ends came to 9 bases. The CDR3 loop spans 12 amino acids. In DNA, the CDR3 is TGTGCCAGCAGAGAGGCTGGCGGGGAGCTGTTTTTT. It codes for CASREAGGELFF.

The chain couples TRBV21-1 to TRBJ2-3; no DNA check was done on the table's D call, TRBD1. TRBV21-1 constitutes a pseudogene. This CDR3 spans 14 amino acids. The CDR3 nucleotides are TGTGCCAGCAGCGACAGGGGTGGCACAGATACGCAGTATTTT. It yields the protein CASSDRGGTDTQYF.

The chain couples TRBV5-1 to TRBJ1-1, with D maybe TRBD1 (5 bases). Germline values: CDR1 SGHRS, CDR2 YFSETQ. This CDR3 has 14 amino acids. The ends were cut back, 4 bases at V and 4 bases at J, with 14 bases in the middle. In nucleotides, the CDR3 is TGCGCCAGCAGCGCCCCGTTCAGGGCCACTGAAGCTTTCTTT. It yields the protein CASSAPFRATEAFF.

This chain links TRBV2 with TRBJ2-1; no clear D gene. This CDR3 spans 12 amino acids. Trimming cost V 1 base and J 9 bases, with 7 bases left between them. In germline, CDR1 is SNHLY, CDR2 FYNNEI. The CDR3 DNA reads as TGTGCCAGCAGTGAAGTGGTAGGTGAGCAGTTCTTC. Protein product: CASSEVVGEQFF.

Only one count was recorded for this clone. This chain links TRBV3-1 (or the pseudogene TRBV3-2) with TRBJ2-1; either TRBD1 or TRBD2 may fit D (5 bases each). The CDR3 totals 16 residues. The germline V and J ends were trimmed by 1 base and 6 bases, with 16 bases remaining between them. Per the germline V gene, CDR1 is LGHDT and CDR2 is YNNKEL (reference sequence). CDR3 loop: CASSQGPGSGRNEQFF. The CDR3 nucleotides are TGTGCCAGCAGCCAAGGTCCAGGATCGGGACGCAATGAGCAGTTCTTC.

This chain joins TRBV4-2 and TRBJ2-1; D is uncertain. Germline V lookup: CDR1 LGHNA, CDR2 YNFKEQ. The CDR3 is 16 residues long. V lost 0 bases and J 1 base, leaving 10 bases between the germline ends. The CDR3 here is CASSQEVVGSYNEQFF. The CDR3 DNA is TGTGCCAGCAGCCAAGAGGTAGTAGGGTCCTACAATGAGCAGTTCTTC.

V usage is TRBV7-9 and J usage is TRBJ1-2; the match to TRBD1 covers 7 bases. Germline lookup yields CDR1 SEHNR and CDR2 FQNEAQ (reference sequence). J lost 8 bases, V lost 3 bases, and 6 bases had no gene match. The CDR3 is 13 residues long. CDR3 in DNA: TGTGCCAGCAGCTTGACCTCAGGGGGAGGCTACACCTTC. Encoded protein: CASSLTSGGGYTF. Full variable domain (remainder filled in from reference TRBV7-9 and TRBJ1-2): DTGVSQNPRHKITKRGQNVTFRCDPISEHNRLYWYRQTLGQGPEFLTYFQNEAQLEKSRLLSDRFSAERPKGSFSTLEIQRTEQGDSAMYLCASSLTSGGGYTFGSGTRLTVV.

This clone has a handful of counts. The rearrangement uses TRBV7-9 and TRBJ2-1, with 8 positions matching TRBD1. Germline V gene data show CDR1 as SEHNR and CDR2 as FQNEAQ (reference sequence). J lost 7 bases, V lost 1 base, and 3 bases had no gene match. There are 14 residues in the CDR3. DNA of the CDR3: TGTGCCAGCAGCTTAGGGACAGGGTGGAATGAGCAGTTCTTC. Residues: CASSLGTGWNEQFF.

There are a few counts of this clone. The chain combines TRBV20-1 with TRBJ1-5; no definite D call. The CDR3 covers 11 residues. Germline lookup yields CDR1 DFQATT and CDR2 SNEGSKA (reference sequence). Trimming took 7 bases from V and 5 from J, leaving 9 bases between them. This CDR3 reads CSVRADQPQHF. As DNA, the CDR3 is TGCAGTGTGAGGGCGGATCAGCCCCAGCATTTT.

The chain couples TRBV7-3 to TRBJ2-3; D unresolved. The CDR3 length is 13 residues. CDR1 is SGHTA and CDR2 is FQGTGA in the germline V gene. Trimming removed 3 bases at V and 0 bases at J, with 4 bases between. The CDR3 sequence is CASSFPSTDTQYF. In nucleotides, the CDR3 is TGTGCCAGCAGCTTTCCAAGCACAGATACGCAGTATTTT.